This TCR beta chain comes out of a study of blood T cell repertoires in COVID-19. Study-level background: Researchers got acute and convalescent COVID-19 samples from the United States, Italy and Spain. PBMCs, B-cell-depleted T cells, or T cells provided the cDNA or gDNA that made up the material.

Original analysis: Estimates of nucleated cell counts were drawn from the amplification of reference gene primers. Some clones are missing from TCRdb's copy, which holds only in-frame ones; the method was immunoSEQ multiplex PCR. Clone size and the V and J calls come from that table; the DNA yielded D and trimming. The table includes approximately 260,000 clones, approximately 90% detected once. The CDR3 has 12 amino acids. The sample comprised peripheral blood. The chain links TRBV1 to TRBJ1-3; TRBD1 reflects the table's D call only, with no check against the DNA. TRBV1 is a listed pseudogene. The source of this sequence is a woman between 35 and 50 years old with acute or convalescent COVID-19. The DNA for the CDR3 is TGCACCCACCGCTTGGAGGCAGGGGGCGTATATTTT. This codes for CTHRLEAGGVYF.